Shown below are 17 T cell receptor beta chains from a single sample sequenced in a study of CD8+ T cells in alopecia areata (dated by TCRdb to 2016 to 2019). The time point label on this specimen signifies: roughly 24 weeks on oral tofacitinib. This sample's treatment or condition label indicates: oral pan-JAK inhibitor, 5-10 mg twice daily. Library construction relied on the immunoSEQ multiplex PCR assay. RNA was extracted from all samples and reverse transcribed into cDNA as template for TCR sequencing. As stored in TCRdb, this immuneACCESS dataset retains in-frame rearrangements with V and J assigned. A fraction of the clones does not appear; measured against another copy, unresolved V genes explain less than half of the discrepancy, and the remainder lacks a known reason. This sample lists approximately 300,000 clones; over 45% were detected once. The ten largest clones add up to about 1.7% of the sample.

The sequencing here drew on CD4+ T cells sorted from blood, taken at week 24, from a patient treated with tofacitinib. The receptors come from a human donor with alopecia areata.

CDR3: CSVSGQASNYGYTF. DNA for the CDR3: TGCAGCGTGTCGGGACAGGCCTCTAACTATGGCTACACCTTC. The chain links TRBV29-1 to TRBJ1-2; TRBD1 aligns across 8 bases. V lost 6 bases, J lost 0 bases, and 6 bases stayed unmatched. CDR1 is SQVTM, CDR2 ANQGSEA, per germline. This CDR3 has 14 residues.

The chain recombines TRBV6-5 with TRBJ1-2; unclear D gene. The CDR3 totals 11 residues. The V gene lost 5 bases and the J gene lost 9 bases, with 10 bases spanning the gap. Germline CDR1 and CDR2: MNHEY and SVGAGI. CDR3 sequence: CASSKTFSYTF. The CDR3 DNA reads TGTGCCAGCAGTAAGACATTTAGCTACACCTTC.

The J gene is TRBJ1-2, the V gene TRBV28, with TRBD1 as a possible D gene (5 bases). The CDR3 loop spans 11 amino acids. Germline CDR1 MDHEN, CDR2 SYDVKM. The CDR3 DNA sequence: TGTGCGGGGCGGGGAAACTATGGCTACACCTTC. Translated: CAGRGNYGYTF.

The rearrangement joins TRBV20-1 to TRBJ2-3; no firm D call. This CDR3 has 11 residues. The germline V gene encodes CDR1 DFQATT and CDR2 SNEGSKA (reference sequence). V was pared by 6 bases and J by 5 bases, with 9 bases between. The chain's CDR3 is CSATLGDTQYF. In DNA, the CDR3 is TGCAGTGCCACCCTAGGAGATACGCAGTATTTT.

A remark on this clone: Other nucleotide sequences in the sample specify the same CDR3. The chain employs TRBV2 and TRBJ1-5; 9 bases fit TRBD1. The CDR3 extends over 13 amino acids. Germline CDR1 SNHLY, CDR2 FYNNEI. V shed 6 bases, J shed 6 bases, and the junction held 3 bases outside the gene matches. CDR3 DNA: TGTGCCAGCAGCGGGACAGGGCTTCAGCCCCAGCATTTT. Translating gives CASSGTGLQPQHF.

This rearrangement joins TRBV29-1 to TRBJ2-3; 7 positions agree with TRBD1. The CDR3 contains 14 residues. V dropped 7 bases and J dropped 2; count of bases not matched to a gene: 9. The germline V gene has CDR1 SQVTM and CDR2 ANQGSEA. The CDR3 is CSERSGQTTDTQYF. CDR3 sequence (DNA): TGCAGCGAGCGATCGGGACAGACCACAGATACGCAGTATTTT.

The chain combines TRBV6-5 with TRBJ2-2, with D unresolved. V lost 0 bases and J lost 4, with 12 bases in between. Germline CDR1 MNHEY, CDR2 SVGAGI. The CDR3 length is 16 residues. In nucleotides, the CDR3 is TGTGCCAGCAGTTACTCCTACGATCCGGGCACCGGGGAGCTGTTTTTT. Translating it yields CASSYSYDPGTGELFF.

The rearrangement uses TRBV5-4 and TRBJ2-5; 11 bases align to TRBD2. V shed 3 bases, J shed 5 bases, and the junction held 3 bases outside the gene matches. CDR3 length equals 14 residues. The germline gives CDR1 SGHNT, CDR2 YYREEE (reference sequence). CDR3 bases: TGTGCCAGCAGCTCGACTAGCGGGGTGGAGACCCAGTACTTC. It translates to CASSSTSGVETQYF.

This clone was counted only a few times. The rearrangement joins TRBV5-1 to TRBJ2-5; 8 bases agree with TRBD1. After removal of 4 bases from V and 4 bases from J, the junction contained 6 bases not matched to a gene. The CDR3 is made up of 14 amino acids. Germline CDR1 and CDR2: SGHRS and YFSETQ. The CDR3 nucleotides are TGCGCCAGCAGCACTCGACAGGGGCGAGAGACCCAGTACTTC. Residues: CASSTRQGRETQYF. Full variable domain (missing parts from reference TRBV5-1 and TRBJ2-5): KAGVTQTPRYLIKTRGQQVTLSCSPISGHRSVSWYQQTPGQGLQFLFEYFSETQRNKGNFPGRFSGRQFSNSRSEMNVSTLELGDSALYLCASSTRQGRETQYFGPGTRLLVL.

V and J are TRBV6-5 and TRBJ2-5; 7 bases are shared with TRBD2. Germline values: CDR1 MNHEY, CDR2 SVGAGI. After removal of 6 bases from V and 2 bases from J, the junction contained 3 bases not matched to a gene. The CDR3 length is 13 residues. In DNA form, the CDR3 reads TGTGCCAGCAGGACTAGCCTGCAAGAGACCCAGTACTTC. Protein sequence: CASRTSLQETQYF.

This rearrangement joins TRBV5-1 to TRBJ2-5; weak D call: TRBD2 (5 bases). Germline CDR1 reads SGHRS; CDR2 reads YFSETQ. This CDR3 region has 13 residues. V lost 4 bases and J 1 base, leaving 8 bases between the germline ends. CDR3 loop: CASSEGFQETQYF. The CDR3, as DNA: TGCGCCAGCAGCGAGGGATTCCAAGAGACCCAGTACTTC. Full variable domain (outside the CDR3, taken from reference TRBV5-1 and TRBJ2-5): KAGVTQTPRYLIKTRGQQVTLSCSPISGHRSVSWYQQTPGQGLQFLFEYFSETQRNKGNFPGRFSGRQFSNSRSEMNVSTLELGDSALYLCASSEGFQETQYFGPGTRLLVL.

The CDR3 DNA is TGCGCCAGCAGCTTGGATGACCGACGCAAGACCCAGTACTTC. Translating it yields CASSLDDRRKTQYF. This chain connects TRBV5-1 to TRBJ2-5, with no clear D. Germline CDR1 SGHRS, CDR2 YFSETQ. The CDR3 sequence is 14 residues long. V lost 0 bases and J 6 bases, leaving 12 bases between the germline ends.

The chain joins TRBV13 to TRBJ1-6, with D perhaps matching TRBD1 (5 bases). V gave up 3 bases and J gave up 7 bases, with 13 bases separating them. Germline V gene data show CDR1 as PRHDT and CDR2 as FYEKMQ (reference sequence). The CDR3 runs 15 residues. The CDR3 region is CASSFAGRGNSPLHF. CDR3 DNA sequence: TGTGCCAGCAGCTTCGCAGGGCGCGGGAATTCACCCCTCCACTTT.

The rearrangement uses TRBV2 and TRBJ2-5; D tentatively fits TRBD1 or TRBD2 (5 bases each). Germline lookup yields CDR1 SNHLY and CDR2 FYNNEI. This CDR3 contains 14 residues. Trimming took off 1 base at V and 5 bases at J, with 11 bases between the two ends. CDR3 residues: CASSEGEGWETQYF. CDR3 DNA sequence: TGTGCCAGCAGTGAAGGAGAGGGGTGGGAGACCCAGTACTTC.

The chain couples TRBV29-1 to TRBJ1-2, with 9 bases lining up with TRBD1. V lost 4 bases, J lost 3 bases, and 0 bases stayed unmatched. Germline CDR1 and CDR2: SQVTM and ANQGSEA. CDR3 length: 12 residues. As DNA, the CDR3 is TGCAGCGTTGGGACAGGGGACTATGGCTACACCTTC. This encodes CSVGTGDYGYTF. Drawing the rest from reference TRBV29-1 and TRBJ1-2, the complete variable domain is SAVISQKPSRDICQRGTSLTIQCQVDSQVTMMFWYRQQPGQSLTLIATANQGSEATYESGFVIDKFPISRPNLTFSTLTVSNMSPEDSSIYLCSVGTGDYGYTFGSGTRLTVV.

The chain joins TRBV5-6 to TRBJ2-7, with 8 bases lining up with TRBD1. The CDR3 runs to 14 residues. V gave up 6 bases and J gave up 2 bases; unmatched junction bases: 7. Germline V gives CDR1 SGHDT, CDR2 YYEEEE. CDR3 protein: CASNWGTGTYEQYF. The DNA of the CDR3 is TGTGCCAGCAACTGGGGGACAGGAACCTACGAGCAGTACTTC.

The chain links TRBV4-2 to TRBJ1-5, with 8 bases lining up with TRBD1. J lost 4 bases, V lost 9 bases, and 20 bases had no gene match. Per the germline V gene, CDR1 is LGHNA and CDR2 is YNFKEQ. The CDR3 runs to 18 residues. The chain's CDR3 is CARGGQQLRDRRNQPQHF. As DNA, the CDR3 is TGTGCCAGGGGTGGCCAGCAGCTTCGGGACAGGCGGAATCAGCCCCAGCATTTT.